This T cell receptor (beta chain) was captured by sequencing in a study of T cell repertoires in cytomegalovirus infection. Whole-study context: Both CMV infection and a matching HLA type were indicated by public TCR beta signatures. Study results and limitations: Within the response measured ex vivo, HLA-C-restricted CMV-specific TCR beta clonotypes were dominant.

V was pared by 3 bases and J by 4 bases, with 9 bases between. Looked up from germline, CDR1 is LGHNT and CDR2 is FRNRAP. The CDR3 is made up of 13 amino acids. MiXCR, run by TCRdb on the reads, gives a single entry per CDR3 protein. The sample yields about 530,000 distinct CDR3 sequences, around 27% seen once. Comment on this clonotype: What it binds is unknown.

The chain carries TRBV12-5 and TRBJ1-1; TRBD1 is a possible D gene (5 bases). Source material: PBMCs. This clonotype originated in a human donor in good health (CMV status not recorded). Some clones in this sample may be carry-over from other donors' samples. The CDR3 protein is CASGLRGRTEAFF. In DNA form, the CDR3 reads TGTGCTAGTGGTTTAAGGGGTCGCACTGAAGCTTTCTTT.